The clone carrying this TCR beta chain was detected only a few times. Other DNA sequences in this specimen translate into the identical CDR3. This specimen belongs to a study of blood T cell repertoires in COVID-19. About the research overall: T cells, B-cell-depleted T cells, or PBMCs provided the cDNA or gDNA that served as material.

Sequencing was performed with immunoSEQ multiplex PCR; in TCRdb, only in-frame clones are kept and a portion is missing. The sample holds 70,000 to 95,000 clones; approximately 80% are singletons and the top ten take 10% to 15%. This TCR came from a human donor in a cohort sampled during active COVID-19. Material for sequencing was peripheral blood.

CDR3: CASSPRDRGLYEQYF. Written as DNA, the CDR3 is TGTGCCAGCTCACCGCGGGACAGGGGGTTATACGAGCAGTACTTC. The chain uses TRBV18 and TRBJ2-7, with 11 bases identical to TRBD1. The CDR3 spans 15 residues. The trim removed 3 bases at V and 4 bases at J, leaving 5 bases unmatched. CDR1 and CDR2 (germline): KGHSH, LQKENI.